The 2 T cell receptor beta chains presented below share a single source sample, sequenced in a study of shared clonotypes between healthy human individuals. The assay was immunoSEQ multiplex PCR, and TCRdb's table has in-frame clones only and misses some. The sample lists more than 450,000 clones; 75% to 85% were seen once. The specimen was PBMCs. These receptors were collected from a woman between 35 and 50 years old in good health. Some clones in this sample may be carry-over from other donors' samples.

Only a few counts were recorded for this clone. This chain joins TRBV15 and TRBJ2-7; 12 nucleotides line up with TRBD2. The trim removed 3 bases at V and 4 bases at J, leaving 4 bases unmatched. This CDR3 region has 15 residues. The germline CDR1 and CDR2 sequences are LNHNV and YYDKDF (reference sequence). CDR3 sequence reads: CATSSRGLAGYEQYF. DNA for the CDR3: TGTGCCACCAGCAGTCGGGGACTAGCGGGTTACGAGCAGTACTTC.

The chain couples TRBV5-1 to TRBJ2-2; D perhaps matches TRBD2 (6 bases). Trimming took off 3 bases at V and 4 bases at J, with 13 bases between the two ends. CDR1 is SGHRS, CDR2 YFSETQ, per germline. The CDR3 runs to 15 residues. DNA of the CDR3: TGCGCCAGCAGCTGGGCCCTCGGGGGCACCGGGGAGCTGTTTTTT. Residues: CASSWALGGTGELFF.